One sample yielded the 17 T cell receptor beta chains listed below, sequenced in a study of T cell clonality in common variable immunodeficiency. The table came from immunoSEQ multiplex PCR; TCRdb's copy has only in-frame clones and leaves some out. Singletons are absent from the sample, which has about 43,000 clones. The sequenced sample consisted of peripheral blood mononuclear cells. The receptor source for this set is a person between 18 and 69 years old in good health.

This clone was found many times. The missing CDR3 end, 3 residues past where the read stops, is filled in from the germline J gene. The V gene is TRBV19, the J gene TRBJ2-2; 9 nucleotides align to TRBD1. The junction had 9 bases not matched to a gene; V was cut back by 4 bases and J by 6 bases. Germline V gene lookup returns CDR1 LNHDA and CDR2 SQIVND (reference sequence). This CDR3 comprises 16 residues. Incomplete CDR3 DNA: TGTGCCAGTAGTACCCGGACAGGGGAAATTTCCGGGGAG. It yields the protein CASSTRTGEISGE. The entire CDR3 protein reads CASSTRTGEISGELFF. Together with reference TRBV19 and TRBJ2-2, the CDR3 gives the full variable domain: DGGITQSPKYLFRKEGQNVTLSCEQNLNHDAMYWYRQDPGQGLRLIYYSQIVNDFQKGDIAEGYSVSREKKESFPLTVTSAQKNPTAFYLCASSTRTGEISGELFFGEGSRLTVL.

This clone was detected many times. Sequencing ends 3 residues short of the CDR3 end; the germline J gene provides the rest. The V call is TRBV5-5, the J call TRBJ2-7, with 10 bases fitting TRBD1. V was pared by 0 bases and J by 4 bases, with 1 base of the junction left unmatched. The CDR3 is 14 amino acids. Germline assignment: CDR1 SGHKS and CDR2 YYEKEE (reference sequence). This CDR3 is CASSLGTGGYEQYF. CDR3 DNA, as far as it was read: TGTGCCAGCAGCTTGGGGACAGGGGGTTACGAG. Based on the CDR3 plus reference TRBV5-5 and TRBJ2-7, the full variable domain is DAGVTQSPTHLIKTRGQQVTLRCSPISGHKSVSWYQQVLGQGPQFIFQYYEKEERGRGNFPDRFSARQFPNYSSELNVNALLLGDSALYLCASSLGTGGYEQYFGPGTRLTVT.

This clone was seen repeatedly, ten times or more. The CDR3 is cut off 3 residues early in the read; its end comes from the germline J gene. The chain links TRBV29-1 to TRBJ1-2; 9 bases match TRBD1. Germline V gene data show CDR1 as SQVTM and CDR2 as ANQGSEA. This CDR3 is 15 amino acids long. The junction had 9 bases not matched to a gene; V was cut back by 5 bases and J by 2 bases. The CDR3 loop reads CSVPLGGQGNYGYTF. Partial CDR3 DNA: TGCAGCGTTCCCCTTGGAGGACAGGGGAACTATGGC.

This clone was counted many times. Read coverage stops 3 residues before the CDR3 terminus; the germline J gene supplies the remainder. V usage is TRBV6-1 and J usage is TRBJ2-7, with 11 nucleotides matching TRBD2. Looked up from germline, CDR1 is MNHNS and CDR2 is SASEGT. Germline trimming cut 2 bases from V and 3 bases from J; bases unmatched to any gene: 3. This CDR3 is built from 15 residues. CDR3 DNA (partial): TGTGCCAGCAGTGAAACTAGCGGGGGCTTCTACGAG. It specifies CASSETSGGFYE. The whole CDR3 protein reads CASSETSGGFYEQYF.

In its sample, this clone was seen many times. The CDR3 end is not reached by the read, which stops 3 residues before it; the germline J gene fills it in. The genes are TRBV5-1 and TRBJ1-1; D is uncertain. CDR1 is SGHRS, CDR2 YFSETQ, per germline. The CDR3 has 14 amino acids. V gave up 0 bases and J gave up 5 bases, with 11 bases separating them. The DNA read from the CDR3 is TGCGCCAGCAGCTTGGGGGCTCTGAGGACTGAA. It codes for CASSLGALRTE. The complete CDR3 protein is CASSLGALRTEAFF.

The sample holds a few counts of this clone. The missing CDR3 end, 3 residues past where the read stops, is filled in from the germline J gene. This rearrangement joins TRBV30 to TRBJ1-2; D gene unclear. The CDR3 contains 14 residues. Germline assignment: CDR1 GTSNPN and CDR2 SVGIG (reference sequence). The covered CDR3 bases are TGTGCCTGGAGTGTAGGGTCAAAATACAATGAC. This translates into CAWSVGSKYND. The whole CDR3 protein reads CAWSVGSKYNDYTF.

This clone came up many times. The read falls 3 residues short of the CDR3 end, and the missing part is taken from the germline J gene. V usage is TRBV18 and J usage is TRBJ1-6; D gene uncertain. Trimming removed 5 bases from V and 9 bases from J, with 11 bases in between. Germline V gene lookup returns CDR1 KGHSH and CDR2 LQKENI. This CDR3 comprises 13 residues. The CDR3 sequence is CASSSEHTSPLHF. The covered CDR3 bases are TGTGCCAGCTCATCCGAACACACTTCACCC.

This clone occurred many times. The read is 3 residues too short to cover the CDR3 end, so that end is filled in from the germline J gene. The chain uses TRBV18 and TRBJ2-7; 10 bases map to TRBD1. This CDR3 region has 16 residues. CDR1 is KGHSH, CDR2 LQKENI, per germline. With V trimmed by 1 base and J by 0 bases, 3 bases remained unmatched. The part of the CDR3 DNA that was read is TGTGCCAGCTCACCACTGGGACAGGGGAGCTCCTACGAG. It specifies CASSPLGQGSSYE. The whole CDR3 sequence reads CASSPLGQGSSYEQYF.

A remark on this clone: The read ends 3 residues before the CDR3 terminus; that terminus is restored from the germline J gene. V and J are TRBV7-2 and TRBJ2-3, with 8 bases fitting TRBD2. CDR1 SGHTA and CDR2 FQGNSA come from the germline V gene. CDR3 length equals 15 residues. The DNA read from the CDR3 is TGTGCCAGCAGCGTTAGGGTAGCGGGGCAAGAGACG. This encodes CASSVRVAGQET. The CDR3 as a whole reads CASSVRVAGQETQYF.

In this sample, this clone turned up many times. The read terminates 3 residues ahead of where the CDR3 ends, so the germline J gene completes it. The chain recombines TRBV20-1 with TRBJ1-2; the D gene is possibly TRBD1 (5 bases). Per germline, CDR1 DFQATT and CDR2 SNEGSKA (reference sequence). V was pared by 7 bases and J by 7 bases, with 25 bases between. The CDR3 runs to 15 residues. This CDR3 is CSVINAGMGLGGYTF. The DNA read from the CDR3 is TGCAGTGTTATAAACGCGGGGATGGGACTAGGTGGC.

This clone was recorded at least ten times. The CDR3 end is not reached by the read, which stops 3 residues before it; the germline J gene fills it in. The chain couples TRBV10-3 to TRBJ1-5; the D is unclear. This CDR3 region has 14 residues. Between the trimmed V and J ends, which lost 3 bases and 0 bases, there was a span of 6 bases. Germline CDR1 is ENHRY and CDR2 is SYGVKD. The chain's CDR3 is CAISEAPSNQPQHF. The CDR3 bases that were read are TGTGCCATCAGTGAAGCCCCTAGCAATCAGCCC.

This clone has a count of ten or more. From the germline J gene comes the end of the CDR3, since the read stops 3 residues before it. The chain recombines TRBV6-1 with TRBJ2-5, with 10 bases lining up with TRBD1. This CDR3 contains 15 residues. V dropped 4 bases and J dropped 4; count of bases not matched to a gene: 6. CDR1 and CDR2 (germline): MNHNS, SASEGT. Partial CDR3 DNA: TGTGCCAGCAGTGGATGGACAGGGGGAGCAGAGACC. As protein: CASSGWTGGAET. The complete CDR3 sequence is CASSGWTGGAETQYF.

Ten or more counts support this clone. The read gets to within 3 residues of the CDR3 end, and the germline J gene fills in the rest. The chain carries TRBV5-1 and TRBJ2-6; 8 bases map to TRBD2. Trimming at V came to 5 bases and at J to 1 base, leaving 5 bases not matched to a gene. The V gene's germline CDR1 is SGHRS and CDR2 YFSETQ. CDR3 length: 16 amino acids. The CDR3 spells CASRKAGGSGANVLTF. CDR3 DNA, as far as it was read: TGCGCCAGCAGAAAGGCGGGGGGTTCTGGGGCCAACGTC.

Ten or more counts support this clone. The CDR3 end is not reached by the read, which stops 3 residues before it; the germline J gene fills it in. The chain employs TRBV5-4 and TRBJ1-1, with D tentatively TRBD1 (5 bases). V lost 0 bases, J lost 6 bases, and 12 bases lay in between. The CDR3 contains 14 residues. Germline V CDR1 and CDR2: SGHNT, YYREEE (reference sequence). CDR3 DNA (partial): TGTGCCAGCAGCTTGGGATCAGGGATCTCTGAA. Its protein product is CASSLGSGISE. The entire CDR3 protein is CASSLGSGISEAFF.

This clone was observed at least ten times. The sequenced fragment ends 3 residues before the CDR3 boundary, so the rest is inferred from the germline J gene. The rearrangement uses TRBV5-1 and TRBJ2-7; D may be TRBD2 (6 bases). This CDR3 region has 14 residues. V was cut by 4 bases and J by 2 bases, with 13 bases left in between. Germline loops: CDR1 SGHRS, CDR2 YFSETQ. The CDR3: CASSATAGTYEQYF. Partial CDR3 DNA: TGCGCCAGCAGCGCCACGGCGGGGACCTACGAG.

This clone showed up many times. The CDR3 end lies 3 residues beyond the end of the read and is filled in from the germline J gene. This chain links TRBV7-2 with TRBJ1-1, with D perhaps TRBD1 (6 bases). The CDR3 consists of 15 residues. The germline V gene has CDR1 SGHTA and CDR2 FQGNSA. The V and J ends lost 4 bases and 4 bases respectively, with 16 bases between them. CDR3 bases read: TGTGCCAGCAGCTCCTTGAGGGGGAGCGGCACTGAA. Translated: CASSSLRGSGTE. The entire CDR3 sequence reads CASSSLRGSGTEAFF.

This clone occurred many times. The CDR3 sequence: CSASQTAPNSPLHF. CDR3 DNA, as far as it was read: TGCAGTGCCTCGCAGACAGCGCCCAATTCACCC. The J gene is TRBJ1-6, the V gene TRBV20-1; the D gene is possibly TRBD1 (5 bases). Sequencing ends 3 residues short of the CDR3 end; the germline J gene provides the rest. The CDR3 is 14 residues long. V was clipped by 6 bases and J by 7 bases, with 16 bases between them. Germline V gives CDR1 DFQATT, CDR2 SNEGSKA (reference sequence).